This paragraph reports one TCR beta chain. There is no known antigen for this receptor. It has no much larger one-base neighbor in the sample; base qualities were not kept. Spanning cysteine to phenylalanine, the CDR3 consists of 15 amino acids. The sequence is cut down to CDR3 DNA, 45 bases in frame from base 1. V is pruned by 7 bases and J by 3 bases, leaving 12 bases of the junction without a gene match. The germline V gene specifies MNHEY as CDR1 and SVGEGT as CDR2. The sequencer was an Illumina HiSeq 1500. TCRdb ran its own pipeline on the public reads, namely fastp trimming at Q25 and MiXCR clone calling, and kept in-frame beta chains. CDR3 protein duplicates are merged, each entry listing the most common genes and DNA. Recorded for this sample are fewer than 200,000 distinct CDR3 sequences; roughly 19% of them occurred a single time. The ten largest account for about 2.9% of the sample. The data belong to a study of T cell repertoires in cytomegalovirus infection (dated by TCRdb to about 2019). Background on the whole study: Donor HLA type was relevant to the analysis, as public TCR beta signatures indicated carriage of CMV infection together with the matching HLA type. Points the paper makes about the study in general: Cumulative frequency of public TCR beta family members discriminated carriers of CMV infection plus the relevant HLA type in this cohort and an independent approximately 370-donor cohort. The ex vivo response was dominated by HLA-C-restricted CMV-specific TCR beta clonotypes, and the single most frequent clonotype in two of eight donors was supplied by these HLA-C-restricted clonotypes.

The origin of this receptor is a human donor in good health (CMV status not recorded). Some clones in this sample may be carry-over from other donors' samples. Recombination connected TRBV6-2 or TRBV6-3 to TRBJ2-7, with 7 central nucleotides matching TRBD2. Sequenced: PBMCs. The CDR3: CASTERGGSVYEQYF. The DNA sequence follows: TGTGCCAGCACCGAGAGGGGCGGGAGTGTCTACGAGCAGTACTTC.